A selection of T cell receptor beta chains follows, all from one sample in a study of CD8 T cells in ankylosing spondylitis. MiXCR, applied by TCRdb to the 5' RACE reads, yields one record per CDR3 protein. The sample carries about 340,000 distinct CDR3 sequences, roughly 20% recorded once. The sequencing input was blood, either unsorted or a sorted T cell fraction (not recorded which). The receptors stem from a male donor with ankylosing spondylitis or in good health (not recorded which). Each CDR3 is given with its conserved first and last residue. Fields, in order: CDR3 protein, CDR3 DNA, J gene, clone size, D gene, V gene. The D gene is left open where the match is weak. Clone size is stated in some rows and not others, as once, few, many or a class when expanded.

CASSAGGGVYEQYF TGTGCCAGCAGTGCGGGGGGAGGTGTCTACGAGCAGTACTTC TRBJ2-7 . TRBD2 TRBV12-3/TRBV12-4
CSARPGEGGIYEQYF TGCAGTGCTAGGCCTGGGGAGGGGGGAATCTACGAGCAGTACTTC TRBJ2-7 few . TRBV20-1
CASSTDTYYEQYF TGTGCCAGCAGCACGGACACCTACTACGAGCAGTACTTC TRBJ2-7 few . TRBV7-9
CASSDSSEGNNEQFF TGTGCCAGCAGTGACTCCAGCGAGGGGAACAATGAGCAGTTCTTC TRBJ2-1 many . TRBV6-4
CASSPTGPSDEQYF TGTGCCAGCAGCCCGACAGGGCCCTCTGACGAGCAGTACTTC TRBJ2-7 once TRBD1 TRBV7-8
CATGLEPSYNEQFF TGTGCCACCGGACTGGAGCCCTCCTACAATGAGCAGTTCTTC TRBJ2-1 few . TRBV10-3
CAWTGQHEKLFF TGTGCCTGGACGGGACAGCATGAAAAACTGTTTTTT TRBJ1-4 . TRBD1 TRBV30
CASSLAGQGNNEQFF TGTGCTAGCAGCTTAGCGGGACAGGGCAACAATGAGCAGTTCTTC TRBJ2-1 few . TRBV7-7
CASNPPRGKSRAYEQYF TGTGCCAGCAATCCTCCCCGAGGGAAATCCAGGGCCTACGAGCAGTACTTC TRBJ2-7 . . TRBV12-3/TRBV12-4
CAWGPGLASEQYF TGTGCCTGGGGTCCGGGACTAGCTTCCGAGCAGTACTTC TRBJ2-7 . TRBD2 TRBV30
CASSLDRDNEKLFF TGTGCCAGCAGTCTCGACAGGGATAATGAAAAACTGTTTTTT TRBJ1-4 few TRBD1 TRBV27
CASSLAGRPLFTDTQYF TGTGCCAGCAGCTTAGCGGGGCGCCCTCTCTTCACAGATACGCAGTATTTT TRBJ2-3 . TRBD2 TRBV12-3/TRBV12-4
CASCLGSSYEQYF TGTGCCAGCTGTCTGGGCTCGTCCTACGAGCAGTACTTC TRBJ2-7 . . TRBV12-3/TRBV12-4
CSAPTGLHEQFF TGCAGTGCCCCGACAGGGCTACATGAGCAGTTCTTC TRBJ2-1 . TRBD1 TRBV20-1
CASSVVGRNTDTQYF TGTGCCAGCAGCGTAGTTGGCCGGAACACAGATACGCAGTATTTT TRBJ2-3 few . TRBV9
CASSSYPNYGYTF TGTGCCAGCAGTTCGTATCCTAACTATGGCTACACCTTC TRBJ1-2 . . TRBV6-6
CASTTSGGYEQYF TGTGCCAGCACCACTAGCGGGGGGTACGAGCAGTACTTC TRBJ2-7 few TRBD2 TRBV6-6
CSAIFGGYSPLHF TGCAGTGCTATATTTGGGGGGTATTCACCCCTCCACTTT TRBJ1-6 . . TRBV20-1
CSATGRSYNEQFF TGCAGTGCGACAGGGCGCTCCTACAATGAGCAGTTCTTC TRBJ2-1 few TRBD1 TRBV20-1
CATSRGGSGANVLTF TGTGCCACCAGCAGAGGGGGATCTGGGGCCAACGTCCTGACTTTC TRBJ2-6 . . TRBV15
CASSGTSGTDTQYF TGTGCCAGCAGTGGTACGAGCGGGACAGATACGCAGTATTTT TRBJ2-3 . . TRBV7-3
CASSGQFSWEQYF TGTGCCAGCTCGGGACAGTTTTCTTGGGAGCAGTACTTC TRBJ2-7 . TRBD1 TRBV27
CASSQDYPASSTDTQYF TGTGCCAGCAGCCAAGACTACCCTGCTTCTAGCACAGATACGCAGTATTTT TRBJ2-3 few . TRBV4-2
CASSRVDSYNEQFF TGCGCCAGCAGCCGAGTAGACAGTTACAATGAGCAGTTCTTC TRBJ2-1 few . TRBV4-1
CASSSPGETYEQYF TGCGCCAGCAGTAGCCCCGGGGAAACCTACGAGCAGTACTTC TRBJ2-7 . . TRBV10-2
CASSTGGPDTQYF TGTGCCAGCAGTACAGGTGGCCCAGATACGCAGTATTTT TRBJ2-3 . . TRBV12-3/TRBV12-4
CASSPRKEQYF TGTGCCAGCAGTCCCCGTAAAGAGCAGTACTTC TRBJ2-7 . . TRBV6-6
CASSYSYGSNTEAFF TGTGCCAGCAGTTACTCGTACGGATCGAACACTGAAGCTTTCTTT TRBJ1-1 . . TRBV6-5
CASSFPSQTGAYNEQFF TGTGCCAGCAGTTTTCCCTCCCAGACGGGGGCCTACAATGAGCAGTTCTTC TRBJ2-1 few . TRBV12-3/TRBV12-4
CASSLAGGGDRSDTQYF TGTGCCAGCAGCTTAGCGGGCGGGGGGGATCGGTCAGATACGCAGTATTTT TRBJ2-3 . TRBD2 TRBV7-2
CSARDSRGGFYNEQFF TGCAGTGCTAGAGATTCTCGGGGGGGCTTCTACAATGAGCAGTTCTTC TRBJ2-1 few TRBD2 TRBV20-1
CASSLVGATYEQYF TGTGCCAGCAGCTTAGTCGGGGCCACCTACGAGCAGTACTTC TRBJ2-7 . . TRBV7-9
CASSLDPPEAFF TGTGCCAGCAGCTTAGATCCCCCTGAAGCTTTCTTT TRBJ1-1 . . TRBV11-2
CASSFPGVYEQYF TGTGCCAGCAGCTTCCCGGGGGTCTACGAGCAGTACTTC TRBJ2-7 few . TRBV5-6
CASSDWLAGQYF TGTGCCAGCAGTGACTGGCTAGCGGGGCAGTATTTT TRBJ2-3 . TRBD2 TRBV2
CASSPRGATGELFF TGTGCCAGCAGCCCCCGGGGGGCCACCGGGGAGCTGTTTTTT TRBJ2-2 . . TRBV4-2
CASSFVREYSNQPQHF TGTGCCAGCAGTTTCGTTAGAGAGTATAGCAATCAGCCCCAGCATTTT TRBJ1-5 few . TRBV12-3/TRBV12-4
CASSEDLAGGQELFF TGTGCCAGCAGTGAAGATCTAGCGGGGGGGCAGGAGCTGTTTTTT TRBJ2-2 . TRBD2 TRBV2
CSVGGRSYNEQFF TGCAGCGTTGGTGGGAGGTCCTACAATGAGCAGTTCTTC TRBJ2-1 . . TRBV29-1
CASSHGQFSSSSSYEQYF TGTGCCAGCAGCCATGGACAGTTTTCTAGCTCTAGCTCCTACGAGCAGTACTTC TRBJ2-7 few . TRBV14
CSALTASAYEQYF TGCAGTGCCTTGACGGCCTCCGCCTACGAGCAGTACTTC TRBJ2-7 . . TRBV20-1
CSVLKGTGSGANVLTF TGCAGCGTCCTAAAGGGGACAGGCTCTGGGGCCAACGTCCTGACTTTC TRBJ2-6 few TRBD1 TRBV29-1
CATAEGPADTQYF TGTGCCACGGCGGAGGGCCCGGCAGATACGCAGTATTTT TRBJ2-3 few . TRBV24-1
CASSSWDREGTDTQYF TGTGCCAGCAGCTCGTGGGACCGGGAGGGCACAGATACGCAGTATTTT TRBJ2-3 . TRBD2 TRBV7-8
CASSQATGGGHTDTQYF TGCGCCAGCAGCCAAGCCACGGGCGGGGGGCACACAGATACGCAGTATTTT TRBJ2-3 few TRBD2 TRBV4-1
CASSDAGTGNEQYF TGTGCCAGCAGTGATGCCGGGACAGGGAACGAGCAGTACTTC TRBJ2-7 many TRBD1 TRBV25-1
CASSLSSGQRGYNEQFF TGTGCCAGCAGCTTAAGCTCCGGCCAGCGGGGTTACAATGAGCAGTTCTTC TRBJ2-1 . TRBD2 TRBV7-9
CSAGQGLNEQFF TGCAGTGCAGGACAGGGGCTCAATGAGCAGTTCTTC TRBJ2-1 . TRBD1 TRBV20-1